This T cell receptor (beta chain) was identified during a study of blood T cell repertoires in COVID-19. The CDR3 is made up of 15 amino acids. V was clipped by 3 bases and J by 4 bases; unmatched bases: 8. The germline gives CDR1 LGHDT, CDR2 YNNKEL (reference sequence). The protocol was immunoSEQ multiplex PCR, while the TCRdb copy is restricted to in-frame clones and leaves out a portion. The sample carries fewer than 300,000 clones, approximately 90% recorded once. This clone was detected once. This TCR was recovered from a woman in her forties with acute COVID-19. The gene calls are TRBV3-1 (or the pseudogene TRBV3-2) and TRBJ1-1, with 7 positions matching TRBD1. Material for sequencing was PBMCs or T cells enriched from blood (not recorded which). The CDR3 loop is CASSHPTGRGTEAFF. The CDR3 DNA reads as TGTGCCAGCAGCCACCCGACAGGGAGAGGCACTGAAGCTTTCTTT.